Listed here are 6 T cell receptor beta chains from one sample, sequenced in a study of blood T cell repertoires in COVID-19. TCRdb keeps only in-frame clones here, not all; method: immunoSEQ multiplex PCR. Of under 250,000 clones listed, 82% were seen once; the top ten hold around 4.7%. Sequencing was performed on peripheral blood. These receptors were taken from a woman aged 70-85 years with acute or convalescent COVID-19.

V usage is TRBV7-2 and J usage is TRBJ2-7, with 9 bases matching TRBD1. CDR1 is SGHTA, CDR2 FQGNSA, per germline. The V and J ends lost 5 bases and 1 base, in that order; junction bases with no gene match: 6. The CDR3 totals 15 residues. The CDR3 nucleotides read TGTGCCAGCAGCCGGGGTGGGACAGGGTCCTACGAGCAGTACTTC. It encodes CASSRGGTGSYEQYF.

The chain recombines TRBV5-1 with TRBJ1-1, with TRBD1 as a possible D gene (6 bases). Germline values: CDR1 SGHRS, CDR2 YFSETQ. The V and J ends lost 4 bases and 0 bases respectively, with 16 bases between them. This CDR3 region has 16 residues. CDR3 region: CASSKTGTFMNTEAFF. Here the CDR3 DNA reads TGCGCCAGCAGCAAGACAGGTACCTTCATGAACACTGAAGCTTTCTTT. The variable domain in full, completed from reference TRBV5-1 and TRBJ1-1, reads KAGVTQTPRYLIKTRGQQVTLSCSPISGHRSVSWYQQTPGQGLQFLFEYFSETQRNKGNFPGRFSGRQFSNSRSEMNVSTLELGDSALYLCASSKTGTFMNTEAFFGQGTRLTVV.

V usage is TRBV6-2 or TRBV6-3 and J usage is TRBJ2-7; 11 bases are shared with TRBD2. The V gene's germline CDR1 is MNHEY and CDR2 SVGEGT. The CDR3 runs to 17 residues. The trim removed 5 bases at V and 0 bases at J, leaving 9 bases unmatched. CDR3 sequence (DNA): TGTGCCAGCAGTCGGATCCTTAGCGGGGGGGCCTCCTACGAGCAGTACTTC. This gives the protein CASSRILSGGASYEQYF.

V gene TRBV9 combines with J gene TRBJ1-5; possible D gene TRBD1, 6 bases. Per germline, CDR1 SGDLS and CDR2 YYNGEE. V was trimmed by 3 bases and J by 4 bases, leaving 11 bases between them. The CDR3 has 14 amino acids. In DNA form, the CDR3 reads TGTGCCAGCAGCGCACAGGGCGGGAATCAGCCCCAGCATTTT. Translated: CASSAQGGNQPQHF.

This rearrangement joins TRBV27 to TRBJ2-7, with D possibly being TRBD2 (6 bases). CDR1 and CDR2 from the germline V gene are MNHEY and SMNVEV (reference sequence). The CDR3 has 15 amino acids. V was cut by 0 bases and J by 2 bases, with 11 bases left in between. CDR3 sequence reads: CASSLSAGLTYEQYF. DNA for the CDR3: TGTGCCAGCAGTTTATCGGCGGGGCTTACCTACGAGCAGTACTTC.

J is TRBJ1-2 and V is TRBV2; 7 nucleotides align to TRBD1. The CDR3 runs 15 residues. Germline CDR1 is SNHLY and CDR2 is FYNNEI. Trimming cost V 7 bases and J 2 bases; bases outside gene matches: 10. The DNA for the CDR3 is TGTGCCAGCACCCAAGAGGGGACAGTAAACTATGGCTACACCTTC. The encoded protein is CASTQEGTVNYGYTF.